This is a list of T cell receptor beta chains from one sample in a study of T-cell memory formation after mild COVID-19. MiXCR, applied by TCRdb to the 5' RACE reads, yields one record per CDR3 protein. The sample contains about 560,000 distinct CDR3 sequences, roughly 17% of which appear only once. Specimen: PBMCs or a T cell subset sorted from them (not recorded which). The receptor source for this set is an adult woman who had mild COVID-19 (a few samples of this study predate the infection). Cell type and time point are not known. Each CDR3 is given with its conserved first and last residue. D genes are given only for firm matches. Some rows have no size entry. The others give once, few or many, or a class for an expanded clone.

TRBJ2-3 . TRBV2 . CASSDRSTDTQYF TGTGCCAGCAGTGACAGGAGCACAGATACGCAGTATTTT
TRBJ2-7 TRBD1 TRBV12-3/TRBV12-4 few CASSLVTGAEQYF TGTGCCAGCAGTTTAGTGACAGGGGCGGAGCAGTACTTC
TRBJ2-1 . TRBV7-8 few CASSLFFGTGAISSYNEQFF TGTGCCAGCAGCTTGTTTTTCGGGACGGGGGCGATCAGCTCCTACAATGAGCAGTTCTTC
TRBJ2-7 TRBD1 TRBV24-1 few CATAGQGYEQYF TGTGCCACCGCGGGACAGGGGTACGAGCAGTACTTC
TRBJ1-3 . TRBV6-2/TRBV6-3 few CASSFGLEGNTIYF TGTGCCAGCAGCTTCGGACTGGAGGGAAACACCATATATTTT
TRBJ1-1 . TRBV5-4 . CASSLEIPQGEAFF TGTGCCAGCAGCTTGGAGATCCCCCAGGGGGAAGCTTTCTTT
TRBJ2-5 TRBD1 TRBV7-7 few CASSLFPRGPETQYF TGTGCCAGCAGCTTATTCCCCAGGGGGCCAGAGACCCAGTACTTC
TRBJ1-5 . TRBV9 few CASSVGQSEQPQHF TGTGCCAGCAGCGTCGGACAGAGTGAACAGCCCCAGCATTTT
TRBJ2-2 . TRBV7-9 . CASSRPGTGELFF TGTGCCAGCAGCCGTCCCGGGACCGGGGAGCTGTTTTTT
TRBJ1-1 . TRBV6-5 . CASSSTRGTEAFF TGTGCCAGCAGTTCTACCAGGGGAACTGAAGCTTTCTTT
TRBJ1-2 . TRBV19 . CASISDIGVYGYTF TGTGCCAGTATCTCCGACATCGGTGTATATGGCTACACCTTC
TRBJ1-5 TRBD1 TRBV19 many CASRTTGLDGQPQHF TGTGCCAGTAGGACGACAGGGCTAGACGGTCAGCCCCAGCATTTT
TRBJ2-7 TRBD1 TRBV27 few CASRRTGDYEQYF TGTGCCAGCAGACGGACAGGGGACTACGAGCAGTACTTC
TRBJ1-1 TRBD1 TRBV30 few CAWSGTGITEAFF TGTGCCTGGAGTGGGACAGGGATCACTGAAGCTTTCTTT
TRBJ1-5 TRBD1 TRBV7-9 . CASSLADRLAQPQHF TGTGCCAGCAGCTTAGCGGACAGGTTAGCCCAGCCCCAGCATTTT
TRBJ2-7 TRBD2 TRBV7-2 many CASSLGSLAGSPYEQYF TGTGCCAGCAGCTTAGGCAGTCTAGCGGGTTCCCCCTACGAGCAGTACTTC
TRBJ1-4 . TRBV18 . CASSPERTAPSNEKLFF TGTGCCAGCTCACCGGAACGGACAGCCCCCTCTAATGAAAAACTGTTTTTT
TRBJ2-5 . TRBV12-3/TRBV12-4 few CASRRTVQETQYF TGTGCCAGCAGAAGGACAGTTCAAGAGACCCAGTACTTC
TRBJ2-1 TRBD1 TRBV25-1 many CASSEYNRGEQFF TGTGCCAGCAGTGAATATAACAGGGGTGAGCAGTTCTTC
TRBJ2-3 TRBD1 TRBV23-1 . CASTDRLNRGSSTDTQYF TGCGCCAGCACCGACCGTCTGAACAGGGGTTCTAGCACAGATACGCAGTATTTT
TRBJ2-1 TRBD2 TRBV6-4 . CASSPGLVGYNEQFF TGTGCCAGCAGTCCGGGACTAGTCGGCTACAATGAGCAGTTCTTC
TRBJ2-3 . TRBV20-1 few CSASKGQGNTDTQYF TGCAGTGCTAGTAAAGGGCAGGGTAACACAGATACGCAGTATTTT
TRBJ1-6 . TRBV5-1 few CASSLAGAYNSPLHF TGCGCCAGCAGCTTAGCAGGGGCTTATAATTCACCCCTCCACTTT
TRBJ2-5 . TRBV5-1 many CASSSLGGAEETQYF TGCGCCAGCAGCTCGCTGGGGGGGGCGGAAGAGACCCAGTACTTC
TRBJ2-1 TRBD2 TRBV19 . CASSSLPRLAGGYNEQFF TGTGCCAGTAGTTCCCTCCCCCGACTAGCGGGAGGCTACAATGAGCAGTTCTTC
TRBJ1-3 . TRBV5-1 . CASSGGPSIGNTIYF TGCGCCAGCAGCGGCGGGCCATCAATTGGAAACACCATATATTTT
TRBJ1-1 . TRBV12-3/TRBV12-4 . CASSGGSFKSAEAFF TGTGCCAGCAGTGGGGGATCATTCAAGTCCGCTGAAGCTTTCTTT
TRBJ1-1 . TRBV5-6 . CASSFPLQRNTEAFF TGTGCCAGCAGCTTTCCGTTACAGAGGAACACTGAAGCTTTCTTT
TRBJ2-3 . TRBV28 . CASSSHPGWKGDTDTQYF TGTGCCAGCAGTTCCCACCCAGGGTGGAAGGGAGACACAGATACGCAGTATTTT
TRBJ2-1 TRBD2 TRBV12-3/TRBV12-4 few CASSSRLAGGIYNEQFF TGTGCCAGCAGTTCCCGACTAGCGGGAGGGATATACAATGAGCAGTTCTTC
TRBJ1-1 . TRBV20-1 . CSATDRNTEAFF TGCAGTGCTACGGACAGGAACACTGAAGCTTTCTTT
TRBJ2-5 . TRBV7-6 many CASSKTGVETQYF TGTGCCAGCAGCAAAACGGGGGTTGAGACCCAGTACTTC
TRBJ2-5 . TRBV5-6 . CASSSLGDAETQYF TGTGCCAGCAGCTCCCTAGGGGACGCGGAGACCCAGTACTTC